The clone carrying this T cell receptor (beta chain) occurred a few times. Its target is not known. CDR1 is SEHNR, CDR2 FQNEAQ, per germline (reference sequence). V lost 1 base, J lost 10 bases, and 17 bases lay in between. This CDR3 spans 15 amino acids. Study-wide results and caveats: Tumor Tregs overlapped most with tumor, then blood, naive CD4+ cells. The TCR gene usage of tumor memory CD4+ T cells clustered together with blood and lymph node memory CD4+ cells and with lymph node naive CD4+ cells. Whole repertoires were not studied in the larger cohort, only one V-J beta rearrangement.

Cells sorted as Tregs were CD4+, CD25+ and CD127-/low. After constant-region reverse-primer amplification, full-length variable regions underwent semi-nested PCR with Nested Universal Primer A. One entry per CDR3 protein, called by TCRdb with MiXCR from the 5' RACE reads. The sample yields 35,000 to 45,000 distinct CDR3 sequences, roughly 22% seen once. The sequence was collected from a female donor with breast cancer. The sample taken for sequencing was Tregs sorted from a lymph node. The rearrangement joins TRBV7-9 to TRBJ2-1; the D gene could be TRBD1 or TRBD2 (5 bases each). CDR3 sequence (DNA): TGTGCCAGCAGCTTAGTCGGCCCTTCCGGGGCGGAGCAGTTCTTC. Its translation is CASSLVGPSGAEQFF.